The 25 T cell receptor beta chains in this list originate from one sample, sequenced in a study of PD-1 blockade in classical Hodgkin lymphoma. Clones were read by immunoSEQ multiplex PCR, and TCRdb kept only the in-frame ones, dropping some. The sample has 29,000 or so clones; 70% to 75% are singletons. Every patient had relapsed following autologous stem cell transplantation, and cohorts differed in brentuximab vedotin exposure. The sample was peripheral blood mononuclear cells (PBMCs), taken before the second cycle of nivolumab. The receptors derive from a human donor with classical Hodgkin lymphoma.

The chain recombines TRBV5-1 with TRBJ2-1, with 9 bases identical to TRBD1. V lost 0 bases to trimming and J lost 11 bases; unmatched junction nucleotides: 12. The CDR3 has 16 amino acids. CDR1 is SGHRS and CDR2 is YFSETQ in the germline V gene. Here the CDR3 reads CASSLAAGTGSSQQFF. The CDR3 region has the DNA TGCGCCAGCAGCTTGGCGGCCGGGACAGGGAGTTCGCAGCAGTTCTTC.

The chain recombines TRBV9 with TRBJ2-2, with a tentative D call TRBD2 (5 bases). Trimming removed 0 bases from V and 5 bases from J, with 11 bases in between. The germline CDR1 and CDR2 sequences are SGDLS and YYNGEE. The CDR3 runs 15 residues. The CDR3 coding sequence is TGTGCCAGCAGCGTAGAGAATCCGGGAACCGGGGAGCTGTTTTTT. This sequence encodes CASSVENPGTGELFF.

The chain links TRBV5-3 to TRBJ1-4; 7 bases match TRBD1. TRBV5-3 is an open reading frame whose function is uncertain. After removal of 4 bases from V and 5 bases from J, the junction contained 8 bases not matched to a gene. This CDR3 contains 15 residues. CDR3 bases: TGTGCCAGAAGCCCTCGGGACAGCAGGAATGAAAAACTGTTTTTT. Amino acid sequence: CARSPRDSRNEKLFF.

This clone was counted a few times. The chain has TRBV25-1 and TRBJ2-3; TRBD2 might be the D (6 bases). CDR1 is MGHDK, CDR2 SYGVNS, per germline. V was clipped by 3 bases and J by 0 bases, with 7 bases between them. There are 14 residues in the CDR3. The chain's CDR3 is CASSEGGSTDTQYF. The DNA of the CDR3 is TGTGCCAGCAGTGAGGGAGGCAGCACAGATACGCAGTATTTT.

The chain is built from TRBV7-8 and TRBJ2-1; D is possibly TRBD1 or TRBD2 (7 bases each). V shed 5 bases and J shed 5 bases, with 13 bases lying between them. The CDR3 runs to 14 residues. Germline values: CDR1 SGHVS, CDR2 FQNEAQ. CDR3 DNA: TGTGCCAGCAGCAAGCGGGACAGCCACAATGAGCAGTTCTTC. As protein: CASSKRDSHNEQFF.

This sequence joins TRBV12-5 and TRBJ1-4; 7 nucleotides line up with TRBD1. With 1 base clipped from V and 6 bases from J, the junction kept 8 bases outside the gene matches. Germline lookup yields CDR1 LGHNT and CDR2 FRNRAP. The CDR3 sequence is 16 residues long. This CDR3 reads CASGLGLQGGDEKLFF. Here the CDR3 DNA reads TGTGCTAGTGGTTTGGGACTTCAGGGGGGAGATGAAAAACTGTTTTTT.

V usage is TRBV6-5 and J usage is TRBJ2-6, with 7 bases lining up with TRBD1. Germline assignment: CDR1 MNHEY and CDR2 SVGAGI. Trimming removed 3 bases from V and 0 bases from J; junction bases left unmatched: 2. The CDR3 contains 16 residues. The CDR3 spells CASSYDRVSGANVLTF. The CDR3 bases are TGTGCCAGCAGTTATGACAGGGTCTCTGGGGCCAACGTCCTGACTTTC.

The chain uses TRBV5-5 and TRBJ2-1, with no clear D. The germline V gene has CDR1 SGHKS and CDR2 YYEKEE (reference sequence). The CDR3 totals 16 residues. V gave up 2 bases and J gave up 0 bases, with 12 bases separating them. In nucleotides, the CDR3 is TGTGCCAGCAGCTTACTGTATCTAACCTCCTACAATGAGCAGTTCTTC. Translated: CASSLLYLTSYNEQFF. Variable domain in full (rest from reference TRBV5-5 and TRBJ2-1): DAGVTQSPTHLIKTRGQQVTLRCSPISGHKSVSWYQQVLGQGPQFIFQYYEKEERGRGNFPDRFSARQFPNYSSELNVNALLLGDSALYLCASSLLYLTSYNEQFFGPGTRLTVL.

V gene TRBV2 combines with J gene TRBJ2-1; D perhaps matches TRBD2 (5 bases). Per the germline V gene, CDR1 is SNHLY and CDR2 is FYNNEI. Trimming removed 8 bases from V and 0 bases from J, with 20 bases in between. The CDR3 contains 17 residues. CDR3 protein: CASSERGRFSSYNEQFF. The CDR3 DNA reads TGTGCCAGCTCCGAGAGAGGGCGGTTCAGCTCCTACAATGAGCAGTTCTTC.

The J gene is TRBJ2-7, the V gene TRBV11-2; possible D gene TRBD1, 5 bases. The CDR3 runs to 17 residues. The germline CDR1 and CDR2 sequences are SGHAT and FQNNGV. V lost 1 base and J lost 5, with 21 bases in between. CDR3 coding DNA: TGTGCCAGCAGCTTAGGAATTCTTTCGGGCAGGGAAGACGAGCAGTACTTC. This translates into CASSLGILSGREDEQYF.

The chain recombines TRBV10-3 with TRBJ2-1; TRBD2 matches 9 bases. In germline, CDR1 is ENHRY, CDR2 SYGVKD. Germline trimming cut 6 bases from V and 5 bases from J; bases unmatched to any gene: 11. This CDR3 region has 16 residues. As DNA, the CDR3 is TGTGCCATCAGAACAACCCAGACTAGCGGTAACAATGAGCAGTTCTTC. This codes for CAIRTTQTSGNNEQFF.

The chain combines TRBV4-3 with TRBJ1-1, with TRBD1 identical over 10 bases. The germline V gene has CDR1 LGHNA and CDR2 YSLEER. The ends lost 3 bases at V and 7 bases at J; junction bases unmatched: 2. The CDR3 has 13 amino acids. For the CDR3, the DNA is TGCGCCAGCAGCCAGGACAGGGGGGATGAAGCTTTCTTT. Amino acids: CASSQDRGDEAFF.

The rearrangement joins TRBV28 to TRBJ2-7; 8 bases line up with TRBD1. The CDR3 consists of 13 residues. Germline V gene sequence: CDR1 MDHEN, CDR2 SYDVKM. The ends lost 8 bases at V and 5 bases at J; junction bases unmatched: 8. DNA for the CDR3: TGTGCCAGCTGGACAGGGTATAAGGACGAGCAGTACTTC. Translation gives CASWTGYKDEQYF.

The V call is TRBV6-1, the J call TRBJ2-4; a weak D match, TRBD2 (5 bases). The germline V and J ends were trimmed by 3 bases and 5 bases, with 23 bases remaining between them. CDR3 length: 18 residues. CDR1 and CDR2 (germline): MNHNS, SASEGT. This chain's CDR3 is CASSDRQFAGLPENIQYF. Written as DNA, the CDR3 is TGTGCCAGCAGTGACCGTCAATTCGCGGGCCTCCCGGAAAACATTCAGTACTTC.

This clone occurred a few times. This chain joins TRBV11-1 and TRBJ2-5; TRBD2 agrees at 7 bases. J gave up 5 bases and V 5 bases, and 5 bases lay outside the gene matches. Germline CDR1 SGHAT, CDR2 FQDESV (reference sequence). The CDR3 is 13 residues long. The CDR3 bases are TGTGCCAGCAGCCGGACTAGGTGGGAGACCCAGTACTTC. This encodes CASSRTRWETQYF.

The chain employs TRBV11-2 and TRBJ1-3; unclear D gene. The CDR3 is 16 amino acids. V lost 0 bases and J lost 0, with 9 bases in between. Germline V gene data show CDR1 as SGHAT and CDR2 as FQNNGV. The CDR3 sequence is CASSLDPGLSGNTIYF. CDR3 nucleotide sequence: TGTGCCAGCAGCTTAGATCCCGGACTCTCTGGAAACACCATATATTTT.

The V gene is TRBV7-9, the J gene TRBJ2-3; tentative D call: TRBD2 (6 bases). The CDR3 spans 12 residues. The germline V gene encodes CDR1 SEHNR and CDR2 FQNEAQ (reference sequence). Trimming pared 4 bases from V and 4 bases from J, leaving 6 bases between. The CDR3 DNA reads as TGTGCCAGCAGCTCTAGCGCAGATACGCAGTATTTT. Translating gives CASSSSADTQYF.

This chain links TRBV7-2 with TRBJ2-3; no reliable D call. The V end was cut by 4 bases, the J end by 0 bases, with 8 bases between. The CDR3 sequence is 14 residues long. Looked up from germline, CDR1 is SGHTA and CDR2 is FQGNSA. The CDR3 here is CASSSLSSTDTQYF. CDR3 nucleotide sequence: TGTGCCAGCAGCTCGCTATCTAGCACAGATACGCAGTATTTT.

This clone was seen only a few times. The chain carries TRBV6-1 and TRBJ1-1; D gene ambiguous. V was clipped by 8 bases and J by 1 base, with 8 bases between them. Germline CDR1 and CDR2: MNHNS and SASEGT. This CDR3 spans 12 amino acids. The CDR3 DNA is TGTGCCAGCCGGTGGGGGAACACTGAAGCTTTCTTT. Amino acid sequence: CASRWGNTEAFF.

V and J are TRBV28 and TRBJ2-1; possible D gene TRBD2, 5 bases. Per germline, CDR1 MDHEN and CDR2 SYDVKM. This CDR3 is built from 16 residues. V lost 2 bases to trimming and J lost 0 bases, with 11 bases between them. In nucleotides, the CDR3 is TGTGCCAGCAGTTTAGGGGAGAAGAACTCCTACAATGAGCAGTTCTTC. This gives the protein CASSLGEKNSYNEQFF.

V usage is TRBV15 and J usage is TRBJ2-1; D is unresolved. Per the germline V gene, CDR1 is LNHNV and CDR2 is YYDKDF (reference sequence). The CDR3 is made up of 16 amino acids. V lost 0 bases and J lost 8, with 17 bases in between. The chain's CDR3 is CATSRDRLADGDEQFF. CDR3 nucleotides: TGTGCCACCAGCAGAGATCGATTGGCGGACGGCGATGAGCAGTTCTTC.

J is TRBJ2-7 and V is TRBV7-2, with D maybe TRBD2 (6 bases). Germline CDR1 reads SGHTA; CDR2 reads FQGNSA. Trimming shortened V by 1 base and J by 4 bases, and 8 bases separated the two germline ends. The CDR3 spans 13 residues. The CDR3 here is CASSLGAGYEQYF. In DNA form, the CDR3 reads TGTGCCAGCAGCTTAGGGGCGGGGTACGAGCAGTACTTC.

Written as DNA, the CDR3 is TGTGCCAGCAGCGTCGACAGGGCTGCCGGGGAGCTGTTTTTT. Protein: CASSVDRAAGELFF. This chain uses TRBV7-9 with TRBJ2-2, with 7 bases fitting TRBD1. The CDR3 spans 14 residues. Trimming took 5 bases from V and 6 from J; bases not matched to a gene: 6. CDR1 and CDR2 (germline): SEHNR, FQNEAQ (reference sequence).

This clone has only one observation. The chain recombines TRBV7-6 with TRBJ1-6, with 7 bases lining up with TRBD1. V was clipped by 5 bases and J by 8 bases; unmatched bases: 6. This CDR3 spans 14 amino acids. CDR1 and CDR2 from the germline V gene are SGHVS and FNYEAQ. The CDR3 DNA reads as TGTGCCAGCAGCGAGACAGGGCCTCATTCACCCCTCCACTTT. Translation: CASSETGPHSPLHF.

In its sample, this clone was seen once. Here the CDR3 reads CASKKAGQGIYEQYF. The DNA of the CDR3 is TGTGCCAGCAAGAAAGCGGGACAGGGAATTTACGAGCAGTACTTC. This sequence joins TRBV21-1 and TRBJ2-7; the table's D call TRBD1 went unverified against the DNA. TRBV21-1 is deemed a pseudogene. There are 15 residues in the CDR3.